This TCR beta chain was captured by sequencing in a study of blood T cell repertoires in COVID-19. Per the study methods: Quantification of nucleated cells was approximated via reference gene primer amplification. The data were produced by immunoSEQ multiplex PCR, yet TCRdb's version contains in-frame clones alone and is incomplete. V, J and clone size are those of that table, while D and trimming were read from the DNA. The data contain roughly 280,000 clones, around nine tenths of them singletons. The V gene lost 2 bases and the J gene lost 8 bases, with 21 bases spanning the gap. The CDR3 length is 16 residues. Per the germline V gene, CDR1 is MDHEN and CDR2 is SYDVKM.

The chain uses TRBV28 and TRBJ1-2; unclear D gene. The sample comprised peripheral blood. This clonotype was sampled from a man aged 35-49 years with active or convalescent COVID-19. The CDR3 DNA sequence: TGTGCCAGCAGTTTAACGAGCCAGGCAGGAACCCCAGGCTACACCTTC. This encodes CASSLTSQAGTPGYTF.